This T cell receptor (beta chain) was obtained from a study of blood T cell repertoires in COVID-19. Study overall: Researchers got acute and convalescent COVID-19 samples from the United States, Italy and Spain. PBMCs, B-cell-depleted T cells, or T cells provided the cDNA or gDNA that made up the material.

Unmatched junction bases numbered 11, after V lost 6 bases and J lost 9 bases. Germline CDR1 MNHEY, CDR2 SVGAGI. The CDR3 is made up of 14 amino acids. Per the authors' pipeline: Researchers report that nucleated cell counts were estimated from reference gene primer amplification. Only in-frame clones appear in the TCRdb table, and some are missing; sequencing was by immunoSEQ multiplex PCR. V, J and clone size were drawn from that table, and D and trimming were deduced from the DNA. The sample lists 240,000 or so clones, over 65% seen once, with more than 2.5% in the top ten. Sequencing input: peripheral blood. The origin of this receptor is a woman of 80 years or more with acute or convalescent COVID-19. The chain recombines TRBV6-5 with TRBJ2-1; 7 nucleotides align to TRBD1. CDR3 coding DNA: TGTGCCAGCAGCCCCCACAGGGGTAACGGTGAGCAGTTCTTC. This sequence encodes CASSPHRGNGEQFF.